The clone carrying this T cell receptor beta chain was seen many times. Its antigen is not identified. Germline CDR1 reads SQVTM; CDR2 reads ANQGSEA. This CDR3 has 11 amino acids. V lost 2 bases to trimming and J lost 5 bases, with 6 bases between them. The entry originates in a study of T-cell reconstitution after alpha-beta-depleted transplantation in children. Study-level points and caveats: Newly produced T cells mostly provided counts and TCRbeta diversity after one year, as hyperexpanded clones declined.

Library preparation (for TCRbeta) was performed with unique molecular identifiers. Each CDR3 protein gets one entry after TCRdb re-called the PCR reads with MiXCR. The sample consists of around 190,000 distinct CDR3 sequences, under 8.5% of them appearing once. This clonotype was sampled from a boy aged 2 to 10 with acute lymphoblastic leukemia, due to receive a stem cell transplant. Material: PBMCs, obtained before TCRalphabeta/CD19-depleted stem cell transplant. V gene TRBV29-1 combines with J gene TRBJ1-1; unclear D gene. CDR3 DNA sequence: TGCAGCGTTGAACGGAGAACTGAAGCTTTCTTT. Its protein product is CSVERRTEAFF.